The 23 T cell receptor beta chains given below trace back to one sample, sequenced in a study of shared clonotypes between healthy human individuals. Cells designated naive CD8 were CD45RO-negative and were positively selected for CCR7, with terminally differentiated effector memory CD45RA+ cells excluded. Method: immunoSEQ multiplex PCR; TCRdb's copy keeps in-frame clones and lacks some. The sample includes about 2.2 million clones, 85% to 95% of them seen just once. Sequenced: naive CD8+ T cells from PBMCs. The source is a man aged 18 to 35 in good health. Some clones in this sample may be carry-over from other donors' samples.

V is TRBV9 and J is TRBJ2-1; 10 bases agree with TRBD2. With V trimmed by 4 bases and J by 4 bases, 14 bases remained unmatched. Germline CDR1 and CDR2: SGDLS and YYNGEE. The CDR3 runs to 18 residues. The CDR3 spells CASSIPSGRDSRYNEQFF. The CDR3 region has the DNA TGTGCCAGCAGCATCCCTAGCGGGAGAGACTCTAGGTACAATGAGCAGTTCTTC.

Note on this clone: Other DNA sequences in this specimen translate into the identical CDR3. V is TRBV28 and J is TRBJ2-7, with no clear D. Germline lookup yields CDR1 MDHEN and CDR2 SYDVKM. V dropped 3 bases and J dropped 3 bases, with 6 bases sitting between them. The CDR3 extends over 12 amino acids. Here the CDR3 DNA reads TGTGCCAGCAGTTTTAACCTCTACGAGCAGTACTTC. Translating it yields CASSFNLYEQYF.

CDR3 in DNA: TGTGCCAGCAGAACAGGGGGCGCTGGCTATGAGCAGTTCTTC. The encoded protein is CASRTGGAGYEQFF. The chain uses TRBV7-6 and TRBJ2-1; TRBD1 aligns across 9 bases. CDR1 SGHVS and CDR2 FNYEAQ come from the germline V gene. This CDR3 has 14 residues. V shed 6 bases and J 8 bases; nucleotides not matched to a gene: 8.

This sequence joins TRBV5-4 and TRBJ1-1; TRBD1 matches 8 bases. CDR3 length: 14 amino acids. Per the germline V gene, CDR1 is SGHNT and CDR2 is YYREEE (reference sequence). V lost 3 bases, J lost 4 bases, and 5 bases stayed unmatched. CDR3 DNA sequence: TGTGCCAGCAGCTGGACAGGGCTGAGCACTGAAGCTTTCTTT. Encoded protein: CASSWTGLSTEAFF.

The genes are TRBV4-3 and TRBJ2-7; the D is unclear. This CDR3 has 15 residues. Germline CDR1 LGHNA, CDR2 YSLEER. V lost 0 bases and J lost 2, with 11 bases in between. This CDR3 reads CASSQELSKAYEQYF. In DNA, the CDR3 is TGCGCCAGCAGCCAAGAACTGTCCAAAGCCTACGAGCAGTACTTC.

This chain uses TRBV7-9 with TRBJ2-3; a possible D gene is TRBD2 (5 bases). CDR1 is SEHNR and CDR2 is FQNEAQ in the germline V gene (reference sequence). The CDR3 totals 17 residues. Trimming stripped 4 bases from V and 8 bases from J, with 25 bases between. The CDR3 loop is CASSSISTGVYFGTQYF. The CDR3 nucleotides read TGTGCCAGCAGCTCCATCTCGACCGGGGTGTATTTCGGTACGCAGTATTTT.

The rearrangement joins TRBV9 to TRBJ2-1; weak D call: TRBD2 (5 bases). Germline CDR1 reads SGDLS; CDR2 reads YYNGEE. This CDR3 spans 14 amino acids. V was trimmed by 3 bases and J by 6 bases, leaving 13 bases between them. The CDR3 coding sequence is TGTGCCAGCAGCGGTCGAACGGGGAGCAATGAGCAGTTCTTC. This sequence encodes CASSGRTGSNEQFF.

V usage is TRBV10-3 and J usage is TRBJ2-7, with 7 bases that match TRBD1. CDR1 and CDR2 (germline): ENHRY, SYGVKD. V was clipped by 8 bases and J by 6 bases; unmatched bases: 10. The CDR3 is made up of 13 amino acids. In DNA form, the CDR3 reads TGTGCCATCGAGGTGGCAGGGGGTGGCGAGCAGTACTTC. It specifies CAIEVAGGGEQYF.

The sample holds one count of this clone. The chain couples TRBV27 to TRBJ2-7; 9 nucleotides agree with TRBD2. The junction had 5 bases not matched to a gene; V was cut back by 3 bases and J by 2 bases. The V gene's germline CDR1 is MNHEY and CDR2 SMNVEV (reference sequence). The CDR3 totals 15 residues. CDR3 amino acids: CASSLTSGSPYEQYF. The CDR3 bases are TGTGCCAGCAGTTTGACTAGCGGTTCCCCCTACGAGCAGTACTTC.

The chain couples TRBV27 to TRBJ1-5; D is unresolved. Germline CDR1 is MNHEY and CDR2 is SMNVEV (reference sequence). The CDR3 spans 14 residues. V lost 1 base and J lost 5, with 9 bases in between. The CDR3 region is CASSLFGQDQPQHF. Written as DNA, the CDR3 is TGTGCCAGCAGTTTATTCGGTCAGGATCAGCCCCAGCATTTT.

The CDR3: CASGRTLNTGELFF. The CDR3, as DNA: TGTGCTAGTGGACGGACTCTGAACACCGGGGAGCTGTTTTTT. This chain links TRBV12-5 with TRBJ2-2, with D perhaps matching TRBD2 (5 bases). The germline V and J ends were trimmed by 6 bases and 1 base, with 9 bases remaining between them. This CDR3 region has 14 residues. Germline values: CDR1 LGHNT, CDR2 FRNRAP. The full variable domain, with the rest looked up from reference TRBV12-5 and TRBJ2-2, is DARVTQTPRHKVTEMGQEVTMRCQPILGHNTVFWYRQTMMQGLELLAYFRNRAPLDDSGMPKDRFSAEMPDATLATLKIQPSEPRDSAVYFCASGRTLNTGELFFGEGSRLTVL.

The CDR3 nucleotides are TGTGCCAGCAGCCTCGACAAAATTAACTATGGCTACACCTTC. Protein product: CASSLDKINYGYTF. This sequence joins TRBV6-1 and TRBJ1-2; D unresolved. V was pared by 6 bases and J by 1 base, with 12 bases between. The CDR3 loop spans 14 amino acids. Germline lookup yields CDR1 MNHNS and CDR2 SASEGT.

V gene TRBV28 combines with J gene TRBJ2-3, with TRBD2 identical over 10 bases. Germline V lookup: CDR1 MDHEN, CDR2 SYDVKM. V was pared by 6 bases and J by 9 bases, with 3 bases of the junction left unmatched. The CDR3 sequence is 12 residues long. In DNA, the CDR3 is TGTGCCAGCAGACTAGCGGGGATCACGCAGTATTTT. It codes for CASRLAGITQYF.

The chain joins TRBV23-1 to TRBJ2-4; 12 nucleotides line up with TRBD2. TRBV23-1 is filed as an ORF, its function uncertain. This CDR3 comprises 18 residues. With V trimmed by 4 bases and J by 2 bases, 9 bases remained unmatched. The CDR3 coding sequence is TGCGCCAGCAGTCGACTAGCGGGAGTAATTGGAACCAAAAACATTCAGTACTTC. The encoded protein is CASSRLAGVIGTKNIQYF.

This sequence joins TRBV2 and TRBJ2-5, with 13 bases lining up with TRBD2. The germline V gene has CDR1 SNHLY and CDR2 FYNNEI. V gave up 3 bases and J gave up 0 bases; unmatched junction bases: 1. This CDR3 is 16 amino acids long. This CDR3 is CASSEGLAGYQETQYF. CDR3 coding DNA: TGTGCCAGCAGTGAGGGACTAGCGGGGTACCAAGAGACCCAGTACTTC.

The chain has TRBV6-5 and TRBJ1-1; D unresolved. Germline loops: CDR1 MNHEY, CDR2 SVGAGI. V was cut by 2 bases and J by 4 bases, with 11 bases left in between. The CDR3 has 14 residues. The CDR3 sequence is CASSYARSGTEAFF. The DNA of the CDR3 is TGTGCCAGCAGTTACGCTCGTTCGGGCACTGAAGCTTTCTTT.

V usage is TRBV7-2 and J usage is TRBJ2-7; 7 nucleotides agree with TRBD1. The CDR3 covers 16 residues. Losses at the gene ends were 5 bases for V and 6 bases for J; bases not matched to a gene: 16. The germline V gene has CDR1 SGHTA and CDR2 FQGNSA. Written as DNA, the CDR3 is TGTGCCAGCAGCCGCCGGACAGGATCTTTAGGGGTCGAGCAGTACTTC. It specifies CASSRRTGSLGVEQYF.

The chain is built from TRBV7-9 and TRBJ1-2, with 7 positions matching TRBD1. The CDR3 runs 15 residues. With V trimmed by 4 bases and J by 6 bases, 11 bases remained unmatched. CDR1 and CDR2 from the germline V gene are SEHNR and FQNEAQ (reference sequence). The CDR3 sequence: CASSSVSGTVNGYTF. For the CDR3, the DNA is TGTGCCAGCAGCTCCGTTTCCGGGACAGTGAATGGCTACACCTTC.

The count of this clone is one. The rearrangement links TRBV29-1 to TRBJ1-3; no reliable D call. V was cut by 6 bases and J by 2 bases, with 17 bases left in between. CDR3 size: 15 residues. CDR1 and CDR2 from the germline V gene are SQVTM and ANQGSEA. CDR3 loop: CSVSDPRFTGNTIYF. In nucleotides, the CDR3 is TGCAGCGTCTCCGACCCCCGCTTCACTGGAAACACCATATATTTT.

V gene TRBV11-2 combines with J gene TRBJ1-6, with unresolved D. Germline V gene sequence: CDR1 SGHAT, CDR2 FQNNGV. The CDR3 sequence is 15 residues long. The ends were cut back, 0 bases at V and 10 bases at J, with 13 bases in the middle. The DNA for the CDR3 is TGTGCCAGCAGCTTAGACCGACGGGTTGGATCACCCCTCCACTTT. Amino acid sequence: CASSLDRRVGSPLHF.

This chain connects TRBV5-3 to TRBJ1-2; no firm D call. TRBV5-3 is sorted into the ORF group, with uncertain function. CDR3 length: 13 residues. V gave up 2 bases and J gave up 2 bases, with 7 bases separating them. The CDR3 DNA follows: TGTGCCAGAAGCTTCGGGAACAACTATGGCTACACCTTC. Amino acid sequence: CARSFGNNYGYTF.

The chain employs TRBV14 and TRBJ2-7; D unresolved. Trimming cost V 1 base and J 6 bases, with 13 bases left between them. This CDR3 is 14 amino acids long. Germline V lookup: CDR1 SGHDN, CDR2 FVKESK. CDR3 sequence reads: CASSQGIMNGEQYF. Here the CDR3 DNA reads TGTGCCAGCAGCCAAGGGATAATGAATGGCGAGCAGTACTTC.

The rearrangement links TRBV4-2 to TRBJ1-5; 7 nucleotides match TRBD1. V shed 1 base, J shed 3 bases, and the junction held 12 bases outside the gene matches. Germline V CDR1 and CDR2: LGHNA, YNFKEQ. The CDR3 length is 18 residues. This CDR3 reads CASSQVRGTEVDNQPQHF. As DNA, the CDR3 is TGTGCCAGCAGCCAAGTACGAGGGACAGAAGTCGACAATCAGCCCCAGCATTTT.